Sequencing of this T cell receptor (beta chain) was carried out in a study of cytomegalovirus exposure and HLA in healthy donors. Study-wide points: A later analysis found TCR association rates differed by HLA locus, highest for DRB1 and lowest for HLA-C. Under in vitro conditions, a few CMV-associated chains were confirmed as specific for CMV antigens.

V was clipped by 5 bases and J by 8 bases; unmatched bases: 17. Germline V gives CDR1 SGHTA, CDR2 FQGNSA. The CDR3 length is 18 residues. As concerns this clone: Its antigen is not identified.

It was with 60 Vbeta and 13 Jbeta primers that the PCR ran. Sequencing used immunoSEQ multiplex PCR; TCRdb keeps in-frame clones, though not all of them. This sample's table has some 140,000 clones. The chain joins TRBV7-2 to TRBJ1-4; TRBD1 matches 10 bases. The sample comprised PBMCs. The receptor was isolated from a woman in her 40s in good health and CMV-seronegative. As DNA, the CDR3 is TGTGCCAGCAGCCCCCGGCCCGGGACAGGGGCGGGTTCCGAAAAACTGTTTTTT. Its protein product is CASSPRPGTGAGSEKLFF.